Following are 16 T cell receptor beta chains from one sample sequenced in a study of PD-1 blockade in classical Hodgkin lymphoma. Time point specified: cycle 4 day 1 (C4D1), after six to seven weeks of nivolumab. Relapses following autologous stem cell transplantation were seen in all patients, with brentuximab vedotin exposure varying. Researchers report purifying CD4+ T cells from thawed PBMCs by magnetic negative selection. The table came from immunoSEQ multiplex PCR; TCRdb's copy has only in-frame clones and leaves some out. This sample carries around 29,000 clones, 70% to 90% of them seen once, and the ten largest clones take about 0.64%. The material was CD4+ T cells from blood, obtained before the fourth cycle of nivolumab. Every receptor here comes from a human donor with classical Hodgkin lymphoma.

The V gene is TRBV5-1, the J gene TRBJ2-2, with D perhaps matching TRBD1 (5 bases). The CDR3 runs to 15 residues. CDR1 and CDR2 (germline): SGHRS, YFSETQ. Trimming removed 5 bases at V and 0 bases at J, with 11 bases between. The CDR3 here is CASRGRGPNTGELFF. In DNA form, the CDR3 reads TGCGCCAGCAGGGGAAGGGGCCCGAACACCGGGGAGCTGTTTTTT.

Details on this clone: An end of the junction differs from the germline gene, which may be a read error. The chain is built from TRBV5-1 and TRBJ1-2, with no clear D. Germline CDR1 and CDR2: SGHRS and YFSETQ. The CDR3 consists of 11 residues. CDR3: CASSLEGKSAF. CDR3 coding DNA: TGCGCCAGCAGCTTGGAAGGAAAGAGCGCCTTC.

DNA for the CDR3: TGTGCCAGCCGCTATCGGACAGCGAACACTGAAGCTTTCTTT. Amino acids: CASRYRTANTEAFF. This sequence joins TRBV6-6 and TRBJ1-1; D might be TRBD1 (6 bases). The CDR3 totals 14 residues. Looked up from germline, CDR1 is MNHNY and CDR2 is SVGAGI (reference sequence). Between the trimmed V and J ends, which lost 8 bases and 1 base, there was a span of 14 bases.

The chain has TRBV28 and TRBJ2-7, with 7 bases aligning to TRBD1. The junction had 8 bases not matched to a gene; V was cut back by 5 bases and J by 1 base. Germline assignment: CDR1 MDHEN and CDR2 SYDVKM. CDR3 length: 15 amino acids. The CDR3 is CASSASVRGSYEQYF. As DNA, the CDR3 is TGTGCCAGCAGTGCGTCGGTCAGGGGGTCCTACGAGCAGTACTTC.

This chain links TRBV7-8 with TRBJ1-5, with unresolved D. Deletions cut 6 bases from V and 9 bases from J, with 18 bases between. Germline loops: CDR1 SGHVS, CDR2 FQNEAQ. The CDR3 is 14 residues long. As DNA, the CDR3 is TGTGCCAGCAGGGACCAACCAGGACTCGGGCCCCAGCATTTT. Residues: CASRDQPGLGPQHF.

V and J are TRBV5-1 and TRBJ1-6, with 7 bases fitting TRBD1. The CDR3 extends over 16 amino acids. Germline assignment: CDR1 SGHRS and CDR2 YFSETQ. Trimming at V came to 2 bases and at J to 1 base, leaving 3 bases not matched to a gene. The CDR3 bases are TGCGCCAGCAGCTTAGCAGGGGGGTCCTATAATTCACCCCTCCACTTT. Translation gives CASSLAGGSYNSPLHF.

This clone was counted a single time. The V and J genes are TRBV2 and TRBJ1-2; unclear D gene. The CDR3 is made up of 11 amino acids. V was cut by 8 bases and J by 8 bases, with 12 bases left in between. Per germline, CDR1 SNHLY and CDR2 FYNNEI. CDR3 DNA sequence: TGTGCCAGCGTAGACCCGGGGGGCTACACCTTC. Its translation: CASVDPGGYTF.

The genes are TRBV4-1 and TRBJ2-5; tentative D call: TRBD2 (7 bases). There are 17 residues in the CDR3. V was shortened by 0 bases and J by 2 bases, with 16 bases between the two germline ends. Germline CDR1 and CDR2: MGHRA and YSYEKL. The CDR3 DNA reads TGCGCCAGCAGCCAAGATGCCGCGGGGGCCCTACAAGAGACCCAGTACTTC. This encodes CASSQDAAGALQETQYF.

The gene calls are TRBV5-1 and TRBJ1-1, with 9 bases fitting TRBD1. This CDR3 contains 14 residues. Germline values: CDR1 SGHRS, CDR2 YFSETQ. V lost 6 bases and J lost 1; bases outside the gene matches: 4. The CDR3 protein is CASIPGQGNTEAFF. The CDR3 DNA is TGCGCCAGCATCCCGGGACAGGGGAACACTGAAGCTTTCTTT.

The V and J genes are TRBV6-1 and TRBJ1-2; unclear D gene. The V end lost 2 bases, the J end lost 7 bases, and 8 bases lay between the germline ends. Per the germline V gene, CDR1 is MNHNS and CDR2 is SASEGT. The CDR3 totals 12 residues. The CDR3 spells CASSESKSGYTF. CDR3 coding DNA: TGTGCCAGCAGTGAAAGTAAGTCTGGCTACACCTTC.

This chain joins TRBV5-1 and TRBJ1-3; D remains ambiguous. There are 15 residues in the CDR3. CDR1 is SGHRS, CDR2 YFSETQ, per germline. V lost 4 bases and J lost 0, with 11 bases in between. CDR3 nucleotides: TGCGCCAGCAGCCTGGACGGAACCTCTGGAAACACCATATATTTT. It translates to CASSLDGTSGNTIYF.

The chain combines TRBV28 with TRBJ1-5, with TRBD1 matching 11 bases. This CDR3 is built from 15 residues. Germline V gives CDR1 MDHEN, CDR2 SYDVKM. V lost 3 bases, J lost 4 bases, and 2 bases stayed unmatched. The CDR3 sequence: CASSLGQGGNQPQHF. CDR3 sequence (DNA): TGTGCCAGCAGTTTGGGACAGGGGGGGAATCAGCCCCAGCATTTT.

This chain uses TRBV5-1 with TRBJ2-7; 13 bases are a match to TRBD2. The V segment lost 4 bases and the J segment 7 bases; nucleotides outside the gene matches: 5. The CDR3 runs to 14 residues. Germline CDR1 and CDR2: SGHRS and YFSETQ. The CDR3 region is CASSLRLAGGEQYF. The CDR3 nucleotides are TGCGCCAGCAGCCTCCGACTAGCGGGGGGAGAGCAGTACTTC.

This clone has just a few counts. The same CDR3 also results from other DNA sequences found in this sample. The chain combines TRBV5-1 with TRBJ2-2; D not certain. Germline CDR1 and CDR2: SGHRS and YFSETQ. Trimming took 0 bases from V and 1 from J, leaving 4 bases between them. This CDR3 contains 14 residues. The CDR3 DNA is TGCGCCAGCAGCTTGGAAGGGAACACCGGGGAGCTGTTTTTT. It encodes CASSLEGNTGELFF.

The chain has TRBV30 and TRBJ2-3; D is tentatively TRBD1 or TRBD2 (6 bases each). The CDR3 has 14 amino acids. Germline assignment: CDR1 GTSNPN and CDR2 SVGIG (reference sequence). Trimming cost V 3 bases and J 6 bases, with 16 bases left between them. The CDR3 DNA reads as TGTGCCTGGAGGGTGACAGGAGGGAGGGATACGCAGTATTTT. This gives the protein CAWRVTGGRDTQYF. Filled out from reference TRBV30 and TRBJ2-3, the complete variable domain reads SQTIHQWPATLVQPVGSPLSLECTVEGTSNPNLYWYRQAAGRGLQLLFYSVGIGQISSEVPQNLSASRPQDRQFILSSKKLLLSDSGFYLCAWRVTGGRDTQYFGPGTRLTVL.

The CDR3 DNA reads TGCGCCAGCAGCCAAACAGGGACAACTAATGAAAAACTGTTTTTT. The encoded protein is CASSQTGTTNEKLFF. This chain uses TRBV5-1 with TRBJ1-4; perhaps TRBD1 as D (6 bases). The length of the CDR3 is 15 residues. Between the trimmed V and J ends, which lost 4 bases and 0 bases, there was a span of 10 bases. Germline V gene lookup returns CDR1 SGHRS and CDR2 YFSETQ.